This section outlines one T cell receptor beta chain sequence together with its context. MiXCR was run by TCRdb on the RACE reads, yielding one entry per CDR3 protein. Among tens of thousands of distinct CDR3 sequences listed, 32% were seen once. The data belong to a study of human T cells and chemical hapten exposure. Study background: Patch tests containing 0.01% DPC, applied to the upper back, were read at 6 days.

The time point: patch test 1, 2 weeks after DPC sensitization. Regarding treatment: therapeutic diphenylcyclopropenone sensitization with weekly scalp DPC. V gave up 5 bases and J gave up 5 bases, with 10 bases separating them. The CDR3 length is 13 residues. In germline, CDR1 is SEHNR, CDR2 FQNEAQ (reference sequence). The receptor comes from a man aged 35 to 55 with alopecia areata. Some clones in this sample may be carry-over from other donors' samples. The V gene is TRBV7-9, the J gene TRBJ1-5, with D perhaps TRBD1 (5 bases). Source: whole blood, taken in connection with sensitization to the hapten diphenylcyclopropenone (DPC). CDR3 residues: CASSLQGDQPQHF. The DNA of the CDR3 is TGTGCCAGCAGCCTTCAGGGAGATCAGCCCCAGCATTTT.